These 18 T cell receptor beta chains were sequenced from one sample in a study of shared clonotypes between healthy human individuals (dated by TCRdb to the early 2020s). The receptor library was made with the immunoSEQ multiplex PCR assay. Imported from immuneACCESS, the table was reduced by TCRdb to in-frame sequences with V and J called. These copies leave out some clones; in studies compared against another copy, an unresolved V gene accounts for under half, and the cause of the remainder is not known. Present in this sample are some 2,000,000 clones, about 95% of which were seen just once. 0.9% to 1.3% of the sample rests with the top ten. CD8 naive samples were obtained by positive selection for CCR7 among CD45RO-negative cells, yielding a CD45RA+CCR7+ population from which TemRA cells were excluded. The sample taken for sequencing was naive CD8+ T cells sorted from blood. The cell subset or site label of this sample denotes: CD45RA+CCR7+. These receptors were collected from a young man in good health.

With respect to this clone: At the DNA level, this CDR3 is encoded by other sequences in the same sample as well. The genes are TRBV4-1 and TRBJ1-1; no definite D call. Germline V lookup: CDR1 MGHRA, CDR2 YSYEKL. CDR3 length: 12 amino acids. V lost 1 base and J 6 bases, leaving 6 bases between the germline ends. CDR3 sequence: CASSQVGAEAFF. CDR3 DNA: TGCGCCAGCAGCCAAGTTGGCGCTGAAGCTTTCTTT.

The chain carries TRBV19 and TRBJ1-5, with TRBD1 as a possible D gene (5 bases). V was pared by 5 bases and J by 2 bases, with 16 bases between. CDR1 LNHDA and CDR2 SQIVND come from the germline V gene (reference sequence). The CDR3 is 16 residues long. CDR3 region: CASSGGTTLGNQPQHF. In DNA form, the CDR3 reads TGTGCCAGTAGTGGGGGGACTACCTTGGGCAATCAGCCCCAGCATTTT.

The chain couples TRBV30 to TRBJ2-7; unclear D gene. With 0 bases removed from V and 2 bases from J, the gap between germline ends came to 5 bases. The V gene's germline CDR1 is GTSNPN and CDR2 SVGIG (reference sequence). The CDR3 is 12 amino acids. CDR3 nucleotide sequence: TGTGCCTGGAGTGTTAGTACCTACGAGCAGTACTTC. This sequence encodes CAWSVSTYEQYF. Together with reference TRBV30 and TRBJ2-7, the CDR3 gives the full variable domain: SQTIHQWPATLVQPVGSPLSLECTVEGTSNPNLYWYRQAAGRGLQLLFYSVGIGQISSEVPQNLSASRPQDRQFILSSKKLLLSDSGFYLCAWSVSTYEQYFGPGTRLTVT.

This sequence joins TRBV7-3 and TRBJ2-3, with D unresolved. The germline V gene encodes CDR1 SGHTA and CDR2 FQGTGA. Deletions cut 5 bases from V and 2 bases from J, with 8 bases between. The CDR3 is 13 amino acids. CDR3 coding DNA: TGTGCCAGCAGCACCGGGCCCACAGATACGCAGTATTTT. It specifies CASSTGPTDTQYF.

A note on this clone: At the DNA level, this CDR3 is encoded by other sequences in the same sample as well. The chain carries TRBV2 and TRBJ2-7; tentatively, D is TRBD2 (5 bases). V was cut by 6 bases and J by 0 bases, with 12 bases left in between. From germline, CDR1 is SNHLY and CDR2 FYNNEI. The CDR3 consists of 14 residues. The CDR3 region is CASSIAGVSYEQYF. Written as DNA, the CDR3 is TGTGCCAGCAGCATCGCCGGGGTCTCCTACGAGCAGTACTTC.

V and J are TRBV19 and TRBJ1-2; perhaps TRBD1 as D (6 bases). This CDR3 is built from 13 residues. From germline, CDR1 is LNHDA and CDR2 SQIVND (reference sequence). V dropped 6 bases and J dropped 0 bases, with 8 bases sitting between them. CDR3 region: CASRQGSNYGYTF. CDR3 bases: TGTGCCAGTAGACAGGGATCTAACTATGGCTACACCTTC.

In its sample, this clone was seen once. This chain connects TRBV6-1 to TRBJ1-1; no definite D call. V gave up 3 bases and J gave up 1 base, with 12 bases separating them. CDR1 MNHNS and CDR2 SASEGT come from the germline V gene. The CDR3 sequence is 15 residues long. CDR3 in amino acids: CASSDIGNWNTEAFF. CDR3 bases: TGTGCCAGCAGTGATATAGGTAATTGGAACACTGAAGCTTTCTTT.

The rearrangement joins TRBV5-6 to TRBJ2-7; tentatively, D is TRBD1 (5 bases). Trimming took 3 bases from V and 2 from J, leaving 12 bases between them. The V gene's germline CDR1 is SGHDT and CDR2 YYEEEE. The CDR3 is 14 amino acids. The CDR3 nucleotides are TGTGCCAGCAGCTCCCAAGGGGCGACCTACGAGCAGTACTTC. Its protein product is CASSSQGATYEQYF.

The chain couples TRBV29-1 to TRBJ1-2, with a possible D match to TRBD1 (6 bases). Germline V gene data show CDR1 as SQVTM and CDR2 as ANQGSEA. The CDR3 runs 13 residues. With 8 bases removed from V and 6 bases from J, the gap between germline ends came to 19 bases. The DNA for the CDR3 is TGCAGCCTTGGGCTTCAGGACAGCCATGGCTACACCTTC. It is translated as CSLGLQDSHGYTF.

The chain couples TRBV28 to TRBJ1-5; D uncertain. Germline V gene sequence: CDR1 MDHEN, CDR2 SYDVKM. The V end was cut by 1 base, the J end by 0 bases, with 7 bases between. The CDR3 consists of 15 residues. Here the CDR3 DNA reads TGTGCCAGCAGTTTATACGGGTATAGCAATCAGCCCCAGCATTTT. This translates into CASSLYGYSNQPQHF.

This clone has only one observation. This chain links TRBV11-1 with TRBJ2-2; D unresolved. The CDR3 runs to 14 residues. V lost 4 bases and J lost 8, with 14 bases in between. Germline assignment: CDR1 SGHAT and CDR2 FQDESV (reference sequence). The CDR3 sequence: CASSSAVQSGELFF. Written as DNA, the CDR3 is TGTGCCAGCAGCTCGGCTGTCCAAAGTGGGGAGCTGTTTTTT.

The chain recombines TRBV19 with TRBJ2-1; 12 nucleotides agree with TRBD2. With 4 bases clipped from V and 3 bases from J, the junction kept 4 bases outside the gene matches. The CDR3 is 16 residues long. Germline V gives CDR1 LNHDA, CDR2 SQIVND (reference sequence). CDR3 protein: CASSTGTSGYYNEQFF. In DNA, the CDR3 is TGTGCCAGTAGTACTGGGACTAGCGGGTACTACAATGAGCAGTTCTTC.

The V and J genes are TRBV13 and TRBJ2-2; D may be TRBD2 (5 bases). The V end lost 2 bases, the J end lost 6 bases, and 7 bases lay between the germline ends. Germline V lookup: CDR1 PRHDT, CDR2 FYEKMQ (reference sequence). The CDR3 has 13 residues. The CDR3 here is CASSLWGAGELFF. For the CDR3, the DNA is TGTGCCAGCAGCTTATGGGGAGCCGGGGAGCTGTTTTTT.

The chain couples TRBV2 to TRBJ2-7; D ambiguous. Germline loops: CDR1 SNHLY, CDR2 FYNNEI. Trimming stripped 6 bases from V and 2 bases from J, with 11 bases between. The CDR3 has 13 residues. The CDR3 sequence: CASRAHNTYEQYF. CDR3 nucleotides: TGTGCCAGCAGAGCGCATAACACCTACGAGCAGTACTTC.

This clone has only one observation. The gene calls are TRBV5-6 and TRBJ2-3; TRBD2 matches 7 bases. J lost 3 bases, V lost 4 bases, and 5 bases had no gene match. This CDR3 has 14 residues. Per germline, CDR1 SGHDT and CDR2 YYEEEE. In DNA form, the CDR3 reads TGTGCCAGCAGCGTCAGGGAGGGGACAGATACGCAGTATTTT. Amino acids: CASSVREGTDTQYF.

The rearrangement links TRBV11-2 to TRBJ1-1; the D gene is possibly TRBD1 (5 bases). The CDR3 has 14 amino acids. Looked up from germline, CDR1 is SGHAT and CDR2 is FQNNGV. Trimming removed 3 bases from V and 1 base from J, with 9 bases in between. The DNA for the CDR3 is TGTGCCAGCAGCTTCCAGGGCGGGAACACTGAAGCTTTCTTT. It translates to CASSFQGGNTEAFF.

V gene TRBV5-4 combines with J gene TRBJ2-6, with D possibly matching TRBD2 (5 bases). The V and J ends lost 0 bases and 0 bases respectively, with 7 bases between them. The CDR3 is made up of 16 amino acids. Germline lookup yields CDR1 SGHNT and CDR2 YYREEE (reference sequence). The CDR3, as DNA: TGTGCCAGCAGCTTGGCCGGGAACTCTGGGGCCAACGTCCTGACTTTC. Protein sequence: CASSLAGNSGANVLTF.

V and J are TRBV4-1 and TRBJ2-1; 12 bases align to TRBD2. J lost 6 bases, V lost 4 bases, and 10 bases had no gene match. This CDR3 region has 17 residues. Germline-derived CDR1 and CDR2 are MGHRA and YSYEKL. CDR3 sequence reads: CASSRRLAGEGSNEQFF. CDR3 nucleotide sequence: TGCGCCAGCAGCCGACGACTAGCGGGAGAGGGAAGCAATGAGCAGTTCTTC.